The 22 T cell receptor beta chains given below trace back to one sample, sequenced in a study of blood T cell repertoires in COVID-19. Sequencing was performed with immunoSEQ multiplex PCR; in TCRdb, only in-frame clones are kept and a portion is missing. In the table there are roughly 120,000 clones, around nine tenths of which are singletons. Sequenced: peripheral blood. All receptors come from a man in his fifties with active COVID-19.

The chain couples TRBV18 to TRBJ1-1; D perhaps matches TRBD1 (5 bases). The CDR3 contains 15 residues. The V end was cut by 5 bases, the J end by 6 bases, with 19 bases between. Germline V lookup: CDR1 KGHSH, CDR2 LQKENI. In DNA form, the CDR3 reads TGTGCCAGCTCATCGGCCACGGCAGGGATCGCTGAAGCTTTCTTT. Its translation is CASSSATAGIAEAFF.

V is TRBV20-1 and J is TRBJ2-5; D call uncertain. Germline assignment: CDR1 DFQATT and CDR2 SNEGSKA (reference sequence). The V end lost 3 bases, the J end lost 5 bases, and 10 bases lay between the germline ends. The CDR3 length is 12 residues. The CDR3 DNA reads TGCAGTGCTAGTCCCACTATGGAGACCCAGTACTTC. Its translation is CSASPTMETQYF.

This rearrangement joins TRBV6-4 to TRBJ2-1; 9 bases fit TRBD2. The germline CDR1 and CDR2 sequences are MRHNA and SNTAGT. The CDR3 runs 15 residues. J was trimmed by 5 bases and V by 6 bases; bases with no gene match: 8. This chain's CDR3 is CASSPSGEHHNEQFF. The CDR3 bases are TGTGCCAGCAGCCCTAGCGGGGAACACCACAATGAGCAGTTCTTC.

The chain uses TRBV7-2 and TRBJ2-7; 9 positions match TRBD2. CDR3 length: 15 amino acids. From germline, CDR1 is SGHTA and CDR2 FQGNSA. J was trimmed by 0 bases and V by 1 base; bases with no gene match: 1. CDR3 loop: CASSLGSGSSYEQYV. The CDR3 bases are TGTGCCAGCAGCTTAGGTAGCGGGAGCTCCTACGAGCAGTACGTC.

This chain links TRBV11-3 with TRBJ2-5; 7 nucleotides agree with TRBD1. Germline CDR1 is SGHNT and CDR2 is YENEEA. V lost 5 bases to trimming and J lost 5 bases; unmatched junction nucleotides: 8. The CDR3 is 14 amino acids. The CDR3 sequence: CASSNLDRAETQYF. CDR3 in DNA: TGTGCCAGCAGCAACCTTGACAGGGCTGAGACCCAGTACTTC.

This clone is a singleton in its sample. The J gene is TRBJ2-1, the V gene TRBV29-1, with D tentatively TRBD2 (5 bases). This CDR3 has 14 amino acids. V was cut by 6 bases and J by 4 bases, with 16 bases left in between. Germline loops: CDR1 SQVTM, CDR2 ANQGSEA. DNA for the CDR3: TGCAGCGTCGGACGGGGTGGACCGTACAATGAGCAGTTCTTC. Protein: CSVGRGGPYNEQFF.

The rearrangement joins TRBV7-2 to TRBJ2-5, with unresolved D. Trimming left V 5 bases short and J 2 bases short, with 12 bases between. Per germline, CDR1 SGHTA and CDR2 FQGNSA. The CDR3 is 14 residues long. This CDR3 is CASSQEYGQETQYF. In DNA form, the CDR3 reads TGTGCCAGCAGCCAAGAGTACGGGCAAGAGACCCAGTACTTC.

This clone was seen a few times. The chain has TRBV7-9 and TRBJ1-6; 10 bases are shared with TRBD1. The V gene's germline CDR1 is SEHNR and CDR2 FQNEAQ (reference sequence). V shed 3 bases, J shed 4 bases, and the junction held 3 bases outside the gene matches. The CDR3 has 16 amino acids. As DNA, the CDR3 is TGTGCCAGCAGCTTCGACAGGGGGCCGTATAATTCACCCCTCCACTTT. Amino acid sequence: CASSFDRGPYNSPLHF. Full variable domain (remainder filled in from reference TRBV7-9 and TRBJ1-6): DTGVSQNPRHKITKRGQNVTFRCDPISEHNRLYWYRQTLGQGPEFLTYFQNEAQLEKSRLLSDRFSAERPKGSFSTLEIQRTEQGDSAMYLCASSFDRGPYNSPLHFGNGTRLTVT.

V and J are TRBV19 and TRBJ2-1, with 10 bases lining up with TRBD1. The germline CDR1 and CDR2 sequences are LNHDA and SQIVND (reference sequence). V lost 3 bases, J lost 10 bases, and 12 bases stayed unmatched. The CDR3 extends over 16 amino acids. CDR3: CASSMDFGQGGTEQFF. The DNA for the CDR3 is TGTGCCAGTAGTATGGATTTCGGACAGGGGGGAACAGAGCAGTTCTTC.

DNA of the CDR3: TGTGCCAGCGCCCCCGCGGCCATTGAGCAGTTCTTC. Amino acids: CASAPAAIEQFF. The chain joins TRBV2 to TRBJ2-1, with D uncertain. Germline CDR1 is SNHLY and CDR2 is FYNNEI. This CDR3 spans 12 amino acids. V lost 8 bases to trimming and J lost 9 bases, with 14 bases between them.

The rearrangement links TRBV4-2 to TRBJ1-4, with D unclear. V was shortened by 0 bases and J by 4 bases, with 15 bases between the two germline ends. Looked up from germline, CDR1 is LGHNA and CDR2 is YNFKEQ. The CDR3 contains 17 residues. CDR3 loop: CASSQDLARGDNEKLFF. CDR3 sequence (DNA): TGTGCCAGCAGCCAAGATCTCGCCCGGGGAGATAATGAAAAACTGTTTTTT.

This clone was seen once. The chain joins TRBV4-1 to TRBJ1-5; D might be TRBD1 (6 bases). The CDR3 is 15 residues long. Trimming stripped 4 bases from V and 4 bases from J, with 14 bases between. Germline CDR1 reads MGHRA; CDR2 reads YSYEKL. The CDR3 DNA follows: TGCGCCAGCAGCCTCCGGGCAGGGGCGAATCAGCCCCAGCATTTT. It translates to CASSLRAGANQPQHF.

The chain has TRBV4-1 and TRBJ2-3; 9 bases fit TRBD2. V gave up 0 bases and J gave up 5 bases; unmatched junction bases: 9. Germline CDR1 reads MGHRA; CDR2 reads YSYEKL. The CDR3 has 17 amino acids. This CDR3 reads CASSQDLQAGGRDTQYF. In DNA, the CDR3 is TGCGCCAGCAGCCAAGATCTCCAAGCGGGAGGAAGAGATACGCAGTATTTT.

This clone was counted once. The CDR3 DNA follows: TGTGCCAGCAGCTCGCCTTGGGAGGGGGATGAAAAACTGTTTTTT. Protein product: CASSSPWEGDEKLFF. The chain joins TRBV7-9 to TRBJ1-4, with a tentative D call TRBD1 (6 bases). Trimming cost V 4 bases and J 6 bases, with 15 bases left between them. The length of the CDR3 is 15 residues. Per the germline V gene, CDR1 is SEHNR and CDR2 is FQNEAQ (reference sequence).

The chain has TRBV24-1 and TRBJ2-2; TRBD2 aligns across 14 bases. Per germline, CDR1 KGHDR and CDR2 SFDVKD. The CDR3 contains 15 residues. J lost 4 bases, V lost 12 bases, and 6 bases had no gene match. The DNA for the CDR3 is TGTGCCGCGGGACTAGCGGGAGACGCCACCGGGGAGCTGTTTTTT. This sequence encodes CAAGLAGDATGELFF.

The rearrangement links TRBV3-1 (or the pseudogene TRBV3-2) to TRBJ1-1; no definite D call. The V end lost 3 bases, the J end lost 5 bases, and 10 bases lay between the germline ends. Germline V lookup: CDR1 LGHDT, CDR2 YNNKEL (reference sequence). The CDR3 length is 13 residues. CDR3 DNA sequence: TGTGCCAGCAGCCAGGGCAGGATTACTGAAGCTTTCTTT. Translation gives CASSQGRITEAFF.

The gene calls are TRBV27 and TRBJ1-1, with D tentatively TRBD1 (5 bases). Germline V gene lookup returns CDR1 MNHEY and CDR2 SMNVEV (reference sequence). The V end was cut by 6 bases, the J end by 1 base, with 15 bases between. The CDR3 covers 15 residues. CDR3 residues: CASSLDLDRNTEAFF. The CDR3 DNA is TGTGCCAGCAGCCTAGACCTTGACAGGAACACTGAAGCTTTCTTT.

V gene TRBV19 combines with J gene TRBJ1-3; TRBD1 aligns across 7 bases. The CDR3 has 14 residues. Per germline, CDR1 LNHDA and CDR2 SQIVND (reference sequence). The J segment lost 4 bases and the V segment lost 6 bases, leaving 6 bases of the junction unmatched. The CDR3 DNA reads TGTGCCAGTAGCTCGACAGGGTGGGGAAACACCATATATTTT. It codes for CASSSTGWGNTIYF. Filled out from reference TRBV19 and TRBJ1-3, the complete variable domain reads DGGITQSPKYLFRKEGQNVTLSCEQNLNHDAMYWYRQDPGQGLRLIYYSQIVNDFQKGDIAEGYSVSREKKESFPLTVTSAQKNPTAFYLCASSSTGWGNTIYFGEGSWLTVV.

The J gene is TRBJ1-4, the V gene TRBV28; weak D call: TRBD1 (6 bases). Trimming removed 5 bases at V and 0 bases at J, with 7 bases between. CDR1 MDHEN and CDR2 SYDVKM come from the germline V gene. This CDR3 has 14 residues. In DNA, the CDR3 is TGTGCCAGCAGTAGGACAGCAACTAATGAAAAACTGTTTTTT. Translated, it gives CASSRTATNEKLFF.

The V gene is TRBV2, the J gene TRBJ2-1, with D possibly matching TRBD2 (5 bases). The CDR3 sequence is 13 residues long. Trimming left V 3 bases short and J 4 bases short, with 7 bases between. In germline, CDR1 is SNHLY, CDR2 FYNNEI. The CDR3 sequence is CASSEEVYNEQFF. In nucleotides, the CDR3 is TGTGCCAGCAGTGAGGAGGTATACAATGAGCAGTTCTTC.

The chain employs TRBV5-1 and TRBJ2-7; 7 bases map to TRBD1. This CDR3 has 17 amino acids. Germline CDR1 and CDR2: SGHRS and YFSETQ. The V gene end was trimmed by 1 base and the J gene end by 6 bases; junction bases not matched to a gene: 16. CDR3 sequence: CASSLLFPSDRRGEQYF. The CDR3 DNA reads TGCGCCAGCAGCTTGTTATTTCCATCGGACAGGAGAGGCGAGCAGTACTTC. Together with reference TRBV5-1 and TRBJ2-7, the CDR3 gives the full variable domain: KAGVTQTPRYLIKTRGQQVTLSCSPISGHRSVSWYQQTPGQGLQFLFEYFSETQRNKGNFPGRFSGRQFSNSRSEMNVSTLELGDSALYLCASSLLFPSDRRGEQYFGPGTRLTVT.

The rearrangement links TRBV9 to TRBJ1-6; 9 bases are a match to TRBD1. The germline gives CDR1 SGDLS, CDR2 YYNGEE. V was clipped by 0 bases and J by 8 bases; unmatched bases: 3. This CDR3 is built from 15 residues. Written as DNA, the CDR3 is TGTGCCAGCAGCGTAGACAGGGGGCTTGATTCACCCCTCCACTTT. Its translation: CASSVDRGLDSPLHF.